The 27 T cell receptor beta chains below come from one sample, sequenced in a study of cytomegalovirus exposure and HLA in healthy donors. The PCR was carried out with 60 Vbeta primers and 13 Jbeta primers. Assay: immunoSEQ multiplex PCR; the TCRdb copy retains only in-frame clones and omits some. This sample's table has around 130,000 clones. The specimen sequenced was PBMCs. The receptors were gathered from a woman aged 40 to 49 in good health and CMV-seronegative.

The rearrangement uses TRBV7-2 and TRBJ2-5; 8 nucleotides agree with TRBD2. The germline gives CDR1 SGHTA, CDR2 FQGNSA. The CDR3 runs 17 residues. V dropped 1 base and J dropped 5; count of bases not matched to a gene: 12. CDR3 loop: CASSLVGFGGATETQYF. The CDR3 DNA follows: TGTGCCAGCAGCTTAGTTGGGTTCGGGGGGGCGACCGAGACCCAGTACTTC. Using reference TRBV7-2 and TRBJ2-5 for the parts outside the CDR3, the full variable domain is GAGVSQSPSNKVTEKGKDVELRCDPISGHTALYWYRQSLGQGLEFLIYFQGNSAPDKSGLPSDRFSAERTGGSVSTLTIQRTQQEDSAVYLCASSLVGFGGATETQYFGPGTRLLVL.

J is TRBJ1-2 and V is TRBV18; TRBD1 is a possible D gene (6 bases). V was trimmed by 6 bases and J by 8 bases, leaving 19 bases between them. This CDR3 is built from 14 residues. Germline V gives CDR1 KGHSH, CDR2 LQKENI. CDR3 region: CASSATTGPNGYTF. CDR3 bases: TGTGCCAGCTCGGCCACGACAGGCCCTAACGGCTACACCTTC.

This rearrangement joins TRBV28 to TRBJ1-2, with D hard to call. Germline CDR1 is MDHEN and CDR2 is SYDVKM. Trimming took off 1 base at V and 4 bases at J, with 4 bases between the two ends. This CDR3 comprises 12 residues. The CDR3, as DNA: TGTGCCAGCAGTTTATCCGTCTATGGCTACACCTTC. This gives the protein CASSLSVYGYTF.

The V call is TRBV19, the J call TRBJ1-5, with D possibly matching TRBD1 (5 bases). Germline CDR1 reads LNHDA; CDR2 reads SQIVND (reference sequence). V shed 4 bases and J shed 0 bases, with 10 bases lying between them. The CDR3 has 15 amino acids. The CDR3 DNA reads as TGTGCCAGTAGTACCCGACAGATTAGCAATCAGCCCCAGCATTTT. It is translated as CASSTRQISNQPQHF.

The chain couples TRBV4-2 to TRBJ1-1, with TRBD1 identical over 9 bases. This CDR3 has 17 residues. CDR1 is LGHNA, CDR2 YNFKEQ, per germline. V dropped 0 bases and J dropped 6; count of bases not matched to a gene: 11. The CDR3 sequence: CASSQDPGTGIIPEAFF. The DNA of the CDR3 is TGTGCCAGCAGCCAAGATCCTGGGACAGGGATAATCCCTGAAGCTTTCTTT.

Comment on this clone: Distinct nucleotide sequences in the sample also encode this CDR3. The chain combines TRBV29-1 with TRBJ1-2; D is perhaps TRBD1 (5 bases). CDR3 size: 11 residues. V was pared by 3 bases and J by 6 bases, with 8 bases between. Germline CDR1 is SQVTM and CDR2 is ANQGSEA. The CDR3 coding sequence is TGCAGCGTTGATCAGGGCCATGGCTACACCTTC. Residues: CSVDQGHGYTF.

The rearrangement uses TRBV7-9 and TRBJ1-3; perhaps TRBD1 as D (5 bases). Germline V lookup: CDR1 SEHNR, CDR2 FQNEAQ (reference sequence). With 2 bases removed from V and 4 bases from J, the gap between germline ends came to 12 bases. This CDR3 is built from 15 residues. The CDR3 DNA reads as TGTGCCAGCAGCTTACTCAGGGCCTTCGGAAACACCATATATTTT. This sequence encodes CASSLLRAFGNTIYF.

The chain employs TRBV13 and TRBJ1-1, with TRBD1 matching over 8 bases. CDR3 length: 15 residues. The J segment lost 3 bases and the V segment lost 0 bases, leaving 3 bases of the junction unmatched. CDR1 is PRHDT and CDR2 is FYEKMQ in the germline V gene (reference sequence). The CDR3 region has the DNA TGTGCCAGCAGCTTAGGAAGGACAGGGTACACTGAAGCTTTCTTT. This translates into CASSLGRTGYTEAFF.

The rearrangement uses TRBV7-2 and TRBJ1-1; D gene uncertain. The CDR3 contains 12 residues. CDR1 and CDR2 from the germline V gene are SGHTA and FQGNSA. Between the trimmed V and J ends, which lost 3 bases and 5 bases, there was a span of 7 bases. The CDR3 DNA sequence: TGTGCCAGCAGCTTTATCGGGACTGAAGCTTTCTTT. Translated: CASSFIGTEAFF.

The chain has TRBV6-6 and TRBJ1-1, with a possible D match to TRBD1 (5 bases). This CDR3 contains 14 residues. Per the germline V gene, CDR1 is MNHNY and CDR2 is SVGAGI (reference sequence). Trimming left V 7 bases short and J 0 bases short, with 12 bases between. The CDR3 DNA follows: TGTGCCAGCACCACGGGGGTTCTGAACACTGAAGCTTTCTTT. It specifies CASTTGVLNTEAFF.

V gene TRBV21-1 combines with J gene TRBJ2-7; the DNA was not used to check the table's D call, TRBD1. TRBV21-1 is classified as a pseudogene. The CDR3 length is 14 residues. For the CDR3, the DNA is TGTGCCAGCAGCGAACGGACAGTGGAAGGCGAGCAGTACTTC. Translated: CASSERTVEGEQYF.

Concerning this clone: An end of the junction does not agree with germline; a read error may underlie this. The chain combines TRBV7-7 with TRBJ2-5; maybe TRBD2 (5 bases). The CDR3 spans 14 residues. Germline lookup yields CDR1 SSHAT and CDR2 FNYEAQ (reference sequence). The CDR3, as DNA: TGTGCTAGCAGCCCGGGGAGCCCCCAAGAGACCCAGTACTTC. Its translation is CASSPGSPQETQYF.

The V gene is TRBV11-3, the J gene TRBJ2-7; no reliable D call. CDR3 size: 15 residues. Germline V gene data show CDR1 as SGHNT and CDR2 as YENEEA. Trimming cost V 5 bases and J 2 bases, with 16 bases left between them. The CDR3 sequence: CASSPSAGPTYEQYF. CDR3 nucleotides: TGTGCCAGCAGCCCCTCGGCAGGTCCGACCTACGAGCAGTACTTC.

The V call is TRBV19, the J call TRBJ1-1; TRBD1 might be the D (5 bases). Trimming left V 3 bases short and J 1 base short, with 21 bases between. Per the germline V gene, CDR1 is LNHDA and CDR2 is SQIVND (reference sequence). The CDR3 length is 18 residues. The CDR3 sequence: CASSMYLRKQGRNTEAFF. CDR3 sequence (DNA): TGTGCCAGTAGTATGTACCTTCGGAAGCAGGGCAGGAACACTGAAGCTTTCTTT.

The chain is built from TRBV9 and TRBJ2-3; D is undetermined. Germline V CDR1 and CDR2: SGDLS, YYNGEE. V lost 4 bases and J 7 bases, leaving 10 bases between the germline ends. The CDR3 runs to 12 residues. The CDR3 spells CASSPNSYTQYF. CDR3 sequence (DNA): TGTGCCAGCAGCCCCAACTCTTATACGCAGTATTTT.

The CDR3 here is CASSRLGGGNQETQYF. The CDR3 DNA follows: TGTGCCAGCAGCCGGTTAGGCGGGGGGAACCAAGAGACCCAGTACTTC. The V and J genes are TRBV11-2 and TRBJ2-5, with 8 nucleotides matching TRBD2. Germline-derived CDR1 and CDR2 are SGHAT and FQNNGV. The CDR3 is 16 residues long. J was trimmed by 0 bases and V by 5 bases; bases with no gene match: 8.

This sequence joins TRBV27 and TRBJ2-7; TRBD2 matches 13 bases. Trimming at V came to 6 bases and at J to 9 bases, leaving 8 bases not matched to a gene. CDR1 is MNHEY, CDR2 SMNVEV, per germline (reference sequence). CDR3 length: 14 residues. CDR3 sequence (DNA): TGTGCCAGCAGAACCGGGACTAGCGGGGCAGCGCAGTACTTC. Protein: CASRTGTSGAAQYF.

This sequence joins TRBV9 and TRBJ2-7; 8 bases are a match to TRBD1. The ends lost 4 bases at V and 5 bases at J; junction bases unmatched: 8. Per germline, CDR1 SGDLS and CDR2 YYNGEE. The CDR3 totals 14 residues. DNA for the CDR3: TGTGCCAGCAGCCAAGGACAGGGTGGAGACGAGCAGTACTTC. Translated: CASSQGQGGDEQYF.

V and J are TRBV6-5 and TRBJ1-2, with a weak D call TRBD1 (5 bases). This CDR3 spans 12 amino acids. V lost 7 bases, J lost 4 bases, and 10 bases lay in between. Germline values: CDR1 MNHEY, CDR2 SVGAGI. In DNA form, the CDR3 reads TGTGCCAGCATGCAGGGTTCCTATGGCTACACCTTC. It translates to CASMQGSYGYTF.

Turning to this clone: The same CDR3 also results from other DNA sequences found in this sample. This chain links TRBV5-6 with TRBJ2-3, with TRBD2 matching over 7 bases. The length of the CDR3 is 12 residues. Germline V gene lookup returns CDR1 SGHDT and CDR2 YYEEEE. Trimming cost V 4 bases and J 7 bases; bases outside gene matches: 3. The CDR3 region has the DNA TGTGCCAGCAGCCCGGGGGGTAATACGCAGTATTTT. As protein: CASSPGGNTQYF.

The CDR3 region has the DNA TGCAGCGTTGCTTTCACTGAAGCTTTCTTT. It yields the protein CSVAFTEAFF. The rearrangement uses TRBV29-1 and TRBJ1-1; D is unclear. The CDR3 extends over 10 amino acids. CDR1 and CDR2 from the germline V gene are SQVTM and ANQGSEA. Trimming took off 4 bases at V and 4 bases at J, with 4 bases between the two ends.

This chain connects TRBV2 to TRBJ2-3, with TRBD2 matching over 14 bases. Unmatched junction bases numbered 4, after V lost 6 bases and J lost 5 bases. The CDR3 runs to 15 residues. CDR1 is SNHLY, CDR2 FYNNEI, per germline. The chain's CDR3 is CASRGGTSGGDTQYF. CDR3 nucleotides: TGTGCCAGCAGGGGCGGGACTAGCGGGGGAGATACGCAGTATTTT. The full variable domain, in which reference TRBV2 and TRBJ2-3 provide the parts outside the CDR3, is EPEVTQTPSHQVTQMGQEVILRCVPISNHLYFYWYRQILGQKVEFLVSFYNNEISEKSEIFDDQFSVERPDGSNFTLKIRSTKLEDSAMYFCASRGGTSGGDTQYFGPGTRLTVL.

V is TRBV20-1 and J is TRBJ2-7, with 12 bases fitting TRBD1. This CDR3 has 11 residues. CDR1 is DFQATT, CDR2 SNEGSKA, per germline (reference sequence). This CDR3 reads CRLGTGGEQYF. Here the CDR3 DNA reads TGCAGGTTGGGGACAGGGGGCGAACAGTACTTC.

The V call is TRBV6-5, the J call TRBJ2-7, with 8 bases identical to TRBD1. Trimming cost V 6 bases and J 2 bases; bases outside gene matches: 9. CDR3 size: 15 residues. From germline, CDR1 is MNHEY and CDR2 SVGAGI. In DNA form, the CDR3 reads TGTGCCAGCAGGTCCCAGGGGGCGGGCGCCTACGAGCAGTACTTC. Translation: CASRSQGAGAYEQYF.

The rearrangement joins TRBV27 to TRBJ2-5; TRBD1 matches at 7 bases. Germline loops: CDR1 MNHEY, CDR2 SMNVEV (reference sequence). J was trimmed by 5 bases and V by 5 bases; bases with no gene match: 17. This CDR3 comprises 17 residues. CDR3 region: CASSTPRNRGFRETQYF. The CDR3 nucleotides are TGTGCCAGCAGTACTCCCCGAAACAGGGGTTTTCGGGAGACCCAGTACTTC.

The rearrangement uses TRBV10-3 and TRBJ2-1; 8 nucleotides line up with TRBD1. Germline CDR1 ENHRY, CDR2 SYGVKD. This CDR3 contains 15 residues. After removal of 3 bases from V and 2 bases from J, the junction contained 3 bases not matched to a gene. CDR3 amino acids: CAISDARGPYNEQFF. The CDR3 DNA reads as TGTGCCATCAGTGATGCCAGGGGGCCCTACAATGAGCAGTTCTTC.

The V and J genes are TRBV6-5 and TRBJ1-1; 7 nucleotides line up with TRBD1. J gave up 3 bases and V 6 bases, and 4 bases lay outside the gene matches. The CDR3 totals 13 residues. CDR1 is MNHEY and CDR2 is SVGAGI in the germline V gene. The CDR3 region has the DNA TGTGCCAGCAGCGAAGACAGGGACACTGAAGCTTTCTTT. This gives the protein CASSEDRDTEAFF.